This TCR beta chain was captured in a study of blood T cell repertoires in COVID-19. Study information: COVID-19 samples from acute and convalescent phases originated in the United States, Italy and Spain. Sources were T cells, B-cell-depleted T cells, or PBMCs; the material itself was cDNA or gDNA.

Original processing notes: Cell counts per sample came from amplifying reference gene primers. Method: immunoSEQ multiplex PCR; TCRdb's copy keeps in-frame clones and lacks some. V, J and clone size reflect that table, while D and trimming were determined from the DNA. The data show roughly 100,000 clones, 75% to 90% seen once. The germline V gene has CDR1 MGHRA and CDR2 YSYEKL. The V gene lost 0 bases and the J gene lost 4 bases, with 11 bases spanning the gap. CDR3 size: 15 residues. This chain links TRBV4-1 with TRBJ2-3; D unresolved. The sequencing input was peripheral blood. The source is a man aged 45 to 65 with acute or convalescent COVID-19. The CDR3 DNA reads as TGCGCCAGCAGCCAAGAAAAGCCGTTTGCAGATACGCAGTATTTT. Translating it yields CASSQEKPFADTQYF.